This T cell receptor beta chain originates from a study of PD-1 blockade in mismatch repair-deficient tumors. Using immunoSEQ multiplex PCR, the repertoire was profiled, and TCRdb retains in-frame clones only, with some absent. The sample yields some 110,000 clones, over 65% seen once. Looked up from germline, CDR1 is MNHEY and CDR2 is SVGAGI. The CDR3 runs to 14 residues. The ends were cut back, 2 bases at V and 1 base at J, with 8 bases in the middle. General study findings and limits: After pembrolizumab, tumor-resident clones rose rapidly, then generally contracted before radiologic responses.

As to this clone: Its antigen is unidentified.

Specimen: peripheral blood, collected more than 58 weeks after starting pembrolizumab. The source of this sequence is an adult with mismatch repair-deficient cancer. This rearrangement joins TRBV6-5 to TRBJ1-1, with TRBD1 as a possible D gene (5 bases). CDR3 sequence (DNA): TGTGCCAGCAGTTACGGGGCCGAGAACACTGAAGCTTTCTTT. Amino acid sequence: CASSYGAENTEAFF.